The present T cell receptor (beta chain) was sequenced within a study of blood T cell repertoires in COVID-19. Produced via immunoSEQ multiplex PCR; TCRdb's table is partial and in-frame only. The profile shows over 150,000 clones, approximately 84% of them singletons. This CDR3 spans 15 amino acids. J lost 7 bases, V lost 0 bases, and 6 bases had no gene match. Per germline, CDR1 SGHRS and CDR2 YFSETQ. The source material was peripheral blood. The chain combines TRBV5-1 with TRBJ2-1; 8 nucleotides align to TRBD2. The receptor's source is a woman aged 60-70 years with COVID-19, enrolled during active disease. This chain's CDR3 is CASSLAGGALNEQFF. The CDR3 coding sequence is TGCGCCAGCAGCTTGGCGGGGGGGGCCTTAAATGAGCAGTTCTTC. Full variable domain (rest looked up from reference TRBV5-1 and TRBJ2-1): KAGVTQTPRYLIKTRGQQVTLSCSPISGHRSVSWYQQTPGQGLQFLFEYFSETQRNKGNFPGRFSGRQFSNSRSEMNVSTLELGDSALYLCASSLAGGALNEQFFGPGTRLTVL.